This T cell receptor beta chain was captured in a study of blood T cell repertoires in COVID-19. Whole-study context: Samples taken during acute and convalescent COVID-19 were collected in the United States, Italy and Spain.

This CDR3 has 13 residues. Per germline, CDR1 SGHTS and CDR2 YDEGEE. V gave up 6 bases and J gave up 6 bases; unmatched junction bases: 3. Method: immunoSEQ multiplex PCR; TCRdb's copy keeps in-frame clones and lacks some. Among 95,000 to 150,000 clones listed, over 75% were seen once. This sequence joins TRBV5-8 and TRBJ2-1, with 10 nucleotides matching TRBD1. What was sequenced was peripheral blood. The sequence was obtained from a woman aged 65 to 85 with acute or convalescent COVID-19. In nucleotides, the CDR3 is TGTGCCAGCACCCGGACAGGGGGCAATGAGCAGTTCTTC. It codes for CASTRTGGNEQFF.